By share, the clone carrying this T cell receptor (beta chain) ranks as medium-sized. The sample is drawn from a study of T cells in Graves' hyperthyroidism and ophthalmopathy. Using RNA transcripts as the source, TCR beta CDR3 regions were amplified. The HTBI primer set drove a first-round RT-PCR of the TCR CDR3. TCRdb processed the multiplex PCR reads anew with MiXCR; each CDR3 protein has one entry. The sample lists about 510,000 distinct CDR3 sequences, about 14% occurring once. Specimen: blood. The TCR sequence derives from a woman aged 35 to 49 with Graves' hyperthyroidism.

For the CDR3, the DNA is TGTGCCAGCAGCGAAGGACAGAGCTCCTACGAGCAGTACTTC. It encodes CASSEGQSSYEQYF. The J gene is TRBJ2-7, the V gene TRBV7-9; a weak D match, TRBD1 (6 bases). V was pared by 5 bases and J by 0 bases, with 11 bases between. This CDR3 spans 14 amino acids. Germline CDR1 and CDR2: SEHNR and FQNEAQ (reference sequence).